The clone carrying this T cell receptor (beta chain) was found once. The sample belongs to a study of blood T cell repertoires in COVID-19. Background on the study: Nucleic acid was either cDNA or gDNA, and it came from T cells, B-cell-depleted T cells, or PBMCs.

Methods used by the authors: From reference gene primer amplification, estimates of nucleated cell counts were derived. This table comes from immunoSEQ multiplex PCR, and its TCRdb copy is limited to in-frame clones, with some not included. For V, J and clone size, that table is used; D and trimming come from the DNA. The repertoire has over 200,000 clones, roughly 90% of them found once; the top ten carry around 6%. This CDR3 has 15 amino acids. Germline V gene data show CDR1 as SGDLS and CDR2 as YYNGEE. V was pared by 1 base and J by 2 bases, with 10 bases between. The sequence was collected from a man aged 55-75 years who had recovered from COVID-19. V and J are TRBV9 and TRBJ1-3; D is undetermined. Input material: peripheral blood. The CDR3 coding sequence is TGTGCCAGCAGCGTATTCGGGGAAGCTGGAAACACCATATATTTT. Protein product: CASSVFGEAGNTIYF.